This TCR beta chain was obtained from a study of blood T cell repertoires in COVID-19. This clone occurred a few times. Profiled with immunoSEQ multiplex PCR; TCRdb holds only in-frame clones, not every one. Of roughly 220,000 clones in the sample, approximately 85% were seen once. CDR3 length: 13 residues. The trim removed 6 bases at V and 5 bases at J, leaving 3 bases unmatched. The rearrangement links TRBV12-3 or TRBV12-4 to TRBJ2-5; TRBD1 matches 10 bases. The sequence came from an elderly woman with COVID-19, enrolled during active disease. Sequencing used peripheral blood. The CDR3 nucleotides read TGTGCCAGCAGAGACAGGGGGCAGGAGACCCAGTACTTC. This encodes CASRDRGQETQYF.